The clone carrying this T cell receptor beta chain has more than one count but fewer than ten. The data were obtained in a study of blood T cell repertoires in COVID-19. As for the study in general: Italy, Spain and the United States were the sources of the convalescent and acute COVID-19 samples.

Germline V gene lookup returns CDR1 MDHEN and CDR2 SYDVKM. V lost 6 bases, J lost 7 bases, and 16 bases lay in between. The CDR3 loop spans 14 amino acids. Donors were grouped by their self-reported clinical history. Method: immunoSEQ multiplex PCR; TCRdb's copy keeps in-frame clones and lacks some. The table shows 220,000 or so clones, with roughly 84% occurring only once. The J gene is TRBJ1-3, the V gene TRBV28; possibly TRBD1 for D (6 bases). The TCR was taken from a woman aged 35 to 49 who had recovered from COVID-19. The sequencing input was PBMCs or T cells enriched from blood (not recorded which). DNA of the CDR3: TGTGCCAGCAGACGCAGAGGGGGAGAGAACACCATATATTTT. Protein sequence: CASRRRGGENTIYF.